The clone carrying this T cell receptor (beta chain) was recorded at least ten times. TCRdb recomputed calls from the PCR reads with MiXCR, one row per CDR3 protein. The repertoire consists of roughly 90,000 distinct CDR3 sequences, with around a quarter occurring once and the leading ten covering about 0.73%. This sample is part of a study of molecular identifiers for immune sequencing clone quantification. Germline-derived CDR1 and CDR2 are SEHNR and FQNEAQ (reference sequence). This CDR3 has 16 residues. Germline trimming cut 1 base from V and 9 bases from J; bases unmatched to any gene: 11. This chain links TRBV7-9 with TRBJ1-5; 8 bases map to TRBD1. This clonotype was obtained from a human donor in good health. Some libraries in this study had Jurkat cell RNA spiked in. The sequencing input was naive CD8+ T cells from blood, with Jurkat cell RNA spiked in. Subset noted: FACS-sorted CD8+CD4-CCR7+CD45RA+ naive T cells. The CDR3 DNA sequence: TGTGCCAGCAGCTTAGAAGTCGGGACAGGTGCTTCGCCCCAGCATTTT. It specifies CASSLEVGTGASPQHF.